The present TCR beta chain was sequenced within a study of T cell responses to AZD1222 COVID-19 vaccine. General study points: Samples come after the peak T cell response, not at day 14. Clonal diversity was possibly underestimated, and the donors were mostly white British, with more females.

Germline V gene data show CDR1 as SGHVS and CDR2 as FNYEAQ. The J segment lost 0 bases and the V segment lost 1 base, leaving 2 bases of the junction unmatched. This CDR3 has 18 amino acids. Produced via immunoSEQ multiplex PCR; TCRdb's table is partial and in-frame only. The table lists 95,000 to 110,000 clones, about nine tenths of them singletons. Points on this clone: Antigen unknown.

This receptor was identified in an adult who received the AZD1222 COVID-19 vaccine. V usage is TRBV7-6 and J usage is TRBJ2-2; 13 bases map to TRBD2. The specimen comprised peripheral blood, sampled 28 days after the second AZD1222 dose. The CDR3 sequence is CASSLEGLAGTNTGELFF. The CDR3 DNA reads as TGTGCCAGCAGCTTAGAGGGACTAGCGGGAACGAACACCGGGGAGCTGTTTTTT.